Below are 2 T cell receptor beta chains sequenced from a single sample in a study of T cell responses to AZD1222 COVID-19 vaccine. Only in-frame clones appear in the TCRdb table, and some are missing; sequencing was by immunoSEQ multiplex PCR. In the table there are approximately 210,000 clones, approximately 94% of which are singletons. The sample consisted of peripheral blood, taken 28 days after the second dose of the MenACWY control vaccine. The receptors stem from an adult who received the MenACWY meningococcal vaccine as a control.

J is TRBJ1-6 and V is TRBV19; D gene ambiguous. The CDR3 is 13 residues long. Trimming cost V 7 bases and J 8 bases, with 12 bases left between them. Germline CDR1 is LNHDA and CDR2 is SQIVND (reference sequence). The CDR3 DNA reads as TGTGCCAGTACGTGGGGAGAGGATTCACCCCTCCACTTT. Protein: CASTWGEDSPLHF.

This chain links TRBV19 with TRBJ1-1, with D uncertain. This CDR3 is built from 13 residues. Germline-derived CDR1 and CDR2 are LNHDA and SQIVND (reference sequence). V lost 1 base and J 8 bases, leaving 11 bases between the germline ends. In DNA, the CDR3 is TGTGCCAGTAGTATAGTCTCGTGGGAAGAAGCTTTCTTT. Its translation is CASSIVSWEEAFF.